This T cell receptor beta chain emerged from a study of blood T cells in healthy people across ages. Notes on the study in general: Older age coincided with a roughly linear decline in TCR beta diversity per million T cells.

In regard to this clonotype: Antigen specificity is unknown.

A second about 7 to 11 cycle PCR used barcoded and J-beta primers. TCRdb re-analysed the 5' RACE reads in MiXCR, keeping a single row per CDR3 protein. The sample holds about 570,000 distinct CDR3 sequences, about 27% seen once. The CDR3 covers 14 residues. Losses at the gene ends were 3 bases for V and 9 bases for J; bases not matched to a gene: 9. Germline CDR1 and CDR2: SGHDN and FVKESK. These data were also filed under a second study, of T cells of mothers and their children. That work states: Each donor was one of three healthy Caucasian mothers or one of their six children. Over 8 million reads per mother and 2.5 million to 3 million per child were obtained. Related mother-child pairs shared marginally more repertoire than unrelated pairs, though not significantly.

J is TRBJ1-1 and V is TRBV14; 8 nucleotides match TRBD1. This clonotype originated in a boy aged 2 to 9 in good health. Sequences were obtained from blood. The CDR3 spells CASSHIGQGLKAFF. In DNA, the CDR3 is TGTGCCAGCAGCCACATAGGACAGGGCCTAAAAGCTTTCTTT.